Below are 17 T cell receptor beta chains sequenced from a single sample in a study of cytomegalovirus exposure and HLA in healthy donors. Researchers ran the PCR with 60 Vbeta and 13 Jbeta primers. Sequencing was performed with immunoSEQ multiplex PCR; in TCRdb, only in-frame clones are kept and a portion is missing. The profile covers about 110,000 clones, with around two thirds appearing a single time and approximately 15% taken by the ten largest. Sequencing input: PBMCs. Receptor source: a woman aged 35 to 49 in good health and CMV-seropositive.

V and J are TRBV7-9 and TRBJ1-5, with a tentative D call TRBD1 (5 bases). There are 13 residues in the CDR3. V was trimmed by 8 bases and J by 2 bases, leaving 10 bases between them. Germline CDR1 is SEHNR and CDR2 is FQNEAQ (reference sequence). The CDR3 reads CASSRGGNQPQHF. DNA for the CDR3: TGTGCCAGCTCCCGGGGGGGCAATCAGCCCCAGCATTTT.

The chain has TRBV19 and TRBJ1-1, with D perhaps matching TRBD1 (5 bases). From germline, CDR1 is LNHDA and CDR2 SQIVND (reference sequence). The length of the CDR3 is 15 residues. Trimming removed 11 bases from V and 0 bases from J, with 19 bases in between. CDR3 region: CASTRGFVMNTEAFF. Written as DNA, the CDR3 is TGTGCCTCGACCCGGGGGTTCGTCATGAACACTGAAGCTTTCTTT.

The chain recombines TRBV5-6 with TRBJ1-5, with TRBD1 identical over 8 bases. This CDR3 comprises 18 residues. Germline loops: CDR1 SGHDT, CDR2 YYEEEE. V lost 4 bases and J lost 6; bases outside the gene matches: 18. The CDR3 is CASSQTRVAGGMFQPQHF. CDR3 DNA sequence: TGTGCCAGCAGCCAAACGCGGGTGGCAGGGGGCATGTTTCAGCCCCAGCATTTT.

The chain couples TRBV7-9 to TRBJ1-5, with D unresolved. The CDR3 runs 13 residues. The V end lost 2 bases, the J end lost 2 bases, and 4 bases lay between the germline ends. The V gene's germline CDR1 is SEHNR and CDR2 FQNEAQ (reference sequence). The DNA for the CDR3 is TGTGCCAGCAGCTTATATGGCAATCAGCCCCAGCATTTT. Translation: CASSLYGNQPQHF.

CDR3 sequence: CASSKAKRVASHNEQFF. The CDR3 region has the DNA TGTGCCAGCAGCAAAGCTAAGAGAGTAGCATCTCACAATGAGCAGTTCTTC. The V gene is TRBV21-1, the J gene TRBJ2-1; the table's D call TRBD2 went unverified against the DNA. TRBV21-1 corresponds to a pseudogene. The CDR3 length is 17 residues.

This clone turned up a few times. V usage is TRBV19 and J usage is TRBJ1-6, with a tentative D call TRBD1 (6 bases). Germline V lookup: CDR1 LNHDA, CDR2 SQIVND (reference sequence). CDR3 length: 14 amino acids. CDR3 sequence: CATTTGTVSSPLHF. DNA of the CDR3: TGTGCTACAACTACAGGGACGGTTAGTTCACCCCTCCACTTT. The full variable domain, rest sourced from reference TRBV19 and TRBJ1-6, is DGGITQSPKYLFRKEGQNVTLSCEQNLNHDAMYWYRQDPGQGLRLIYYSQIVNDFQKGDIAEGYSVSREKKESFPLTVTSAQKNPTAFYLCATTTGTVSSPLHFGNGTRLTVT.

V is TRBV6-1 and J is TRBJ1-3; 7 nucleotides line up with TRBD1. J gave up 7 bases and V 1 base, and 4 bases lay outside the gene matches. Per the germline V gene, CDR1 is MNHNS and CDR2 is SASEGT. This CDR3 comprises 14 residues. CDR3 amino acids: CASSEGQGWNTIYF. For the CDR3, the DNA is TGTGCCAGCAGTGAAGGACAGGGTTGGAACACCATATATTTT.

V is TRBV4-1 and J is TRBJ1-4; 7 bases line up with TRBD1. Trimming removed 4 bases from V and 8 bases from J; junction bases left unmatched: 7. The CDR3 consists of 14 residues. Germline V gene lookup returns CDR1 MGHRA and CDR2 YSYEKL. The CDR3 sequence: CASSPEQGREKLFF. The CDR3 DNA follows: TGCGCCAGCAGCCCCGAACAGGGGCGAGAAAAACTGTTTTTT.

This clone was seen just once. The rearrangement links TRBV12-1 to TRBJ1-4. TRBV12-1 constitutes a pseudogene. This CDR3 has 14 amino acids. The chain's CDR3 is CASSHGRGSKKLFF. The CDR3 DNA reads TGTGCCAGCAGCCACGGACGGGGGAGCAAGAAACTGTTTTTT.

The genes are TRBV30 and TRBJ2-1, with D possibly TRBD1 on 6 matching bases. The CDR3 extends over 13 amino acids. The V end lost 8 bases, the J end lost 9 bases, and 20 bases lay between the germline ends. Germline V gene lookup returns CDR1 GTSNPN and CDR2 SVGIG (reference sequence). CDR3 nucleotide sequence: TGTGCCGGAACGGGACACCCTAAGGGTGAGCAGTTCTTC. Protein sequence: CAGTGHPKGEQFF. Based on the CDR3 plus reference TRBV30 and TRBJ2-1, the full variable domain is SQTIHQWPATLVQPVGSPLSLECTVEGTSNPNLYWYRQAAGRGLQLLFYSVGIGQISSEVPQNLSASRPQDRQFILSSKKLLLSDSGFYLCAGTGHPKGEQFFGPGTRLTVL.

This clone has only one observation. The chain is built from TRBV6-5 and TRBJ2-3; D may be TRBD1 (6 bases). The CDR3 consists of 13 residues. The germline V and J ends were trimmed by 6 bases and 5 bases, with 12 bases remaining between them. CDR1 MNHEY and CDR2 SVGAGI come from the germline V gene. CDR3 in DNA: TGTGCCAGCAGCCGACAGACAGGAGATACGCAGTATTTT. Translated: CASSRQTGDTQYF.

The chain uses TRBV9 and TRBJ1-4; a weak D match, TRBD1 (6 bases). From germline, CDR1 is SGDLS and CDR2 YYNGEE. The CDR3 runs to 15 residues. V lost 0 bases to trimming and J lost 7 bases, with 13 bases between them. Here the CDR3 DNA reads TGTGCCAGCAGCGTAGCTGGGGGGGCTGGTGAAAAACTGTTTTTT. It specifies CASSVAGGAGEKLFF.

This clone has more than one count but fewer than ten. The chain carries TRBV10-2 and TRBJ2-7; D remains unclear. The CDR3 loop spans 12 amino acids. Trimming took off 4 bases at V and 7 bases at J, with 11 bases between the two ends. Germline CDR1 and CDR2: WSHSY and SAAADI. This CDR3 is CASSASSTEQYF. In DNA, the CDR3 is TGCGCCAGCAGTGCATCCAGTACGGAGCAGTACTTC.

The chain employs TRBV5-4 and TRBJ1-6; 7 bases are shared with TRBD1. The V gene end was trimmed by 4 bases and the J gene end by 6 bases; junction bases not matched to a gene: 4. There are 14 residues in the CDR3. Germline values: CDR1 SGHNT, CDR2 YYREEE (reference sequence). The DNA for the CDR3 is TGTGCCAGCAGCCAGGGACAGATTAATTCACCCCTCCACTTT. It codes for CASSQGQINSPLHF.

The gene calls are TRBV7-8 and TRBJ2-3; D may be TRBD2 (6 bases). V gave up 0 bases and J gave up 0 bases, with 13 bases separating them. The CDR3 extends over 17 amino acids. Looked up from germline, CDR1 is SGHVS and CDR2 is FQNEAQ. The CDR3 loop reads CASSLAGLLISTDTQYF. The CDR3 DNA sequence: TGTGCCAGCAGCTTAGCGGGACTCCTAATTAGCACAGATACGCAGTATTTT.

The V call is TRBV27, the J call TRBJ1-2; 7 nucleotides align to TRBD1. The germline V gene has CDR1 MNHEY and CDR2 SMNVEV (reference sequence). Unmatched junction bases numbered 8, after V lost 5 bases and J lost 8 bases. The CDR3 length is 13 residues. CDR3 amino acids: CASSQDRVGGYTF. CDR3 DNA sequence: TGTGCCAGCAGTCAAGACAGGGTCGGCGGCTACACCTTC.

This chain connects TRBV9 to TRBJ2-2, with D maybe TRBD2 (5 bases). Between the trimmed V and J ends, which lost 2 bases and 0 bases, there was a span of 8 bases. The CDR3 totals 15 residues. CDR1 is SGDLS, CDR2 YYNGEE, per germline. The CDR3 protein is CASSVLGTNTGELFF. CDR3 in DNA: TGTGCCAGCAGCGTTCTCGGGACGAACACCGGGGAGCTGTTTTTT.